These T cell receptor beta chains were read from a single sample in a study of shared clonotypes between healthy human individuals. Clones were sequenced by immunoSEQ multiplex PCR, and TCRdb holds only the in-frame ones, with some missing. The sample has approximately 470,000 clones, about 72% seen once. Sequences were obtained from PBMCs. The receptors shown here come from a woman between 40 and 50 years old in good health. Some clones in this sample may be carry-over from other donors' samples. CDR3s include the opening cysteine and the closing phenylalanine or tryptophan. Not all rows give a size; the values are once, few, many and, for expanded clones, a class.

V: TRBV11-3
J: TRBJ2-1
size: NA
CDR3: CASSFGNGAYDEQFF

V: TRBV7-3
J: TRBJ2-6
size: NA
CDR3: CASSTMGYSGANVLTF

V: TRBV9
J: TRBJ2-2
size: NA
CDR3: CASSVARETGWSNTGELFF

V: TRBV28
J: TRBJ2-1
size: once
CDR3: CASSRPGTSVNEQFF

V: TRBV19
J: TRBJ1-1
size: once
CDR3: CASSPGGRTEAFF

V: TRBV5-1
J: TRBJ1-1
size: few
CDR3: CASSYDRAEAFF

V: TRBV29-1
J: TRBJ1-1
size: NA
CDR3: CSTGVGGTEAFF

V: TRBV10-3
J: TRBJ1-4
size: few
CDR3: CAIRAGAGEKLFF

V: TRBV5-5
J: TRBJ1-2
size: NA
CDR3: CASSLGQPYGYTF

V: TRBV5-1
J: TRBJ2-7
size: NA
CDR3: CASFGGQGRDEQYF

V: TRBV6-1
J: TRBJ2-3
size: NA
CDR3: CASTTLASTDTQYF

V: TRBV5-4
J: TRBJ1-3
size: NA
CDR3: CASSLAGRGNTIYF

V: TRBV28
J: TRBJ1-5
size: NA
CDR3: CASSTGPSDQHF

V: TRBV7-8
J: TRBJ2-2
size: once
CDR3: CASSLVTLRNTGELFF

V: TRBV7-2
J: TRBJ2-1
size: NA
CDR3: CASRTSSGGVNEQFF

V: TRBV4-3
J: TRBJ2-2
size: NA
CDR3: CASSQQGAGELFF

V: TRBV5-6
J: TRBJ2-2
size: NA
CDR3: CASSFGRRGGELFF

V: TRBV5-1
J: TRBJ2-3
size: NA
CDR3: CASSLTRRRGTDTQYF

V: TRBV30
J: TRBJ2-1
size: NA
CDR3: CAWSSDLAGARFF

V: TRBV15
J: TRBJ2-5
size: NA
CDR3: CATSRGLAGQETQYF

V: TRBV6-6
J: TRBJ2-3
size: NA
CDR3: CASSREDRDTQYF

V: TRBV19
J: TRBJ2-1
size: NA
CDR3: CASSHPEGGPSYNEQFF

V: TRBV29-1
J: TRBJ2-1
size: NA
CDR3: CSVVLTGVPYNEQFF

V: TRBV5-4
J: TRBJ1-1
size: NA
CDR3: CASSWVNTEAFF

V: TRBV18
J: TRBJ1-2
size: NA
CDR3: CASSPGQGPLYGYTF

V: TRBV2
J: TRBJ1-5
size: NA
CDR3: CASSERSGMSQPQHF

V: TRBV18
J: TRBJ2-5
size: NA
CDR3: CASSPSPGGSALWHF

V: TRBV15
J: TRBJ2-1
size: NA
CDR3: CATSSTSGTYNEQFF

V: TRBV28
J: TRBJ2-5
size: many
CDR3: CASSLLTDRGQETQYF

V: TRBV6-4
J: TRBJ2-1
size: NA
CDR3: CASSVSGANNEQFF

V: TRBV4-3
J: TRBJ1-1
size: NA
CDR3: CASSQERDTEAFF

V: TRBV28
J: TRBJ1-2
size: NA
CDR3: CASGPDGYTF

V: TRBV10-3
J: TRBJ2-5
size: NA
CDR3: CAIRRGEGETQYF

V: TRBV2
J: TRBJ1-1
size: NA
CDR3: CASMLNTEAFF

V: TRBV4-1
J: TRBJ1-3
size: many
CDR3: CASSQLFTLRDLSGNTIYF

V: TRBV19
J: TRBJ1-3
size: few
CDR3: CASSPRRNTIYF

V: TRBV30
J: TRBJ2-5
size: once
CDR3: CAWRSPGLAGGAQYF

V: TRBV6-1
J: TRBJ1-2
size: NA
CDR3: CASSEGRDYGYTF

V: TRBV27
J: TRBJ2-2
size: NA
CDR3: CASSFYGLAEDTGELFF

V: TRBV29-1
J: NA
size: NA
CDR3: CSALAGAEYEQYF

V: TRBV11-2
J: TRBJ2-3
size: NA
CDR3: CASSLGGSTDTQYF

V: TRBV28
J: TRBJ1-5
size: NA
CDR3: CASRGDSNQPQHF

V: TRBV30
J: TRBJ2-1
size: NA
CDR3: CACRQGSQFF

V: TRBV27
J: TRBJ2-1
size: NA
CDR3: CASSGLLSMGQYNEQFF

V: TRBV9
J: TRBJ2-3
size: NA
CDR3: CASSVTGSKDTQYF

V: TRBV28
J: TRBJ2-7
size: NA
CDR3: CASSLFGTSASYEQYF

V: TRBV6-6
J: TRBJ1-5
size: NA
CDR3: CATKEHRSNQPQHF

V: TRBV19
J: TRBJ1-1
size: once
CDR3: CASNLLAGNTEAFF

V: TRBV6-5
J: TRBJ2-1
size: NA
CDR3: CASSYGVAGYNEQFF

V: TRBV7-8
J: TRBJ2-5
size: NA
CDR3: CASSLGIWGRAWETQYF

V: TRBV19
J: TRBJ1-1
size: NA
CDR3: CASSIVGGATEAFF

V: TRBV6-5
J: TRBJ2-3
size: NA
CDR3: CASSYSPSETDTQYF

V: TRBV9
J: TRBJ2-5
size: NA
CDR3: CASSPSGGRGYQETQYF

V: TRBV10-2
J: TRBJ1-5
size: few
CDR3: CASSWGRDQPQHF